The present T cell receptor (beta chain) was sequenced within a study of cytotoxic CD8 clonotypes in ibrutinib-treated CLL. Study-level background: The patients comprised some 10 relapsed/refractory and 15 treatment-naive cases, around 18 IGHV unmutated. Whole-study findings and limits: Public clonotypes (which were uncommon) either contracted or remained stable on treatment. A rise in clonality was seen at ibrutinib response, and a fall back toward baseline was seen at progression.

Target depth was 1 in 200,000 to 1 in 1 million T cells, about 10x per clonotype. Profiled with immunoSEQ multiplex PCR; TCRdb holds only in-frame clones, not every one. The repertoire holds some 350,000 clones, roughly 70% seen once, with roughly 6.3% in the top ten. To note about this clone: Its specificity is not known.

V shed 6 bases, J shed 6 bases, and the junction held 4 bases outside the gene matches. The CDR3 length is 13 residues. The germline V gene has CDR1 MNHNY and CDR2 SVGAGI (reference sequence). This rearrangement joins TRBV6-6 to TRBJ2-1; 8 bases are shared with TRBD1. Material: PBMCs, obtained after 36 months of ibrutinib treatment. The TCR sequence derives from a human donor with chronic lymphocytic leukemia. The CDR3 region is CASSPQGGNEQFF. CDR3 in DNA: TGTGCCAGCAGCCCACAGGGGGGCAATGAGCAGTTCTTC.